This T cell receptor (beta chain) stems from a study of shared clonotypes between healthy human individuals. The healthy adult donors were HIV-negative and reported no recent acute infections or vaccinations. CDR3 size: 17 residues. Germline CDR1 is SQVTM and CDR2 is ANQGSEA. V lost 2 bases and J lost 8; bases outside the gene matches: 17. Findings of the study overall: Blood was the sole source, and tissue repertoires probably differ.

Here immunoSEQ multiplex PCR was the method, and the copy in TCRdb shows in-frame clones only, minus some. Here the sample spans roughly 1,500,000 clones, approximately 98.5% being singletons. A word on this clone: What it binds is not known.

The chain recombines TRBV29-1 with TRBJ2-1; 8 nucleotides line up with TRBD1. The origin of this receptor is a man aged 30 to 45 in good health. Sequencing used naive CD4+ T cells sorted from blood. Subset defined: CD45RA+ positively selected. The CDR3 is CSVEFGAGGWGYDEQFF. DNA of the CDR3: TGCAGCGTTGAATTCGGGGCAGGGGGCTGGGGATACGATGAGCAGTTCTTC.